What follows are 26 T cell receptor beta chains derived from one specimen sequenced in a study of metastatic and nonmetastatic thyroid tumors. All patients were treatment-naive before thyroid surgery. With MiXCR, TCRdb called clones anew from the PCR reads. The sample contains tens of thousands of clones, under 25% of which appear only once. Sequencing was performed on blood. Source of these receptors: a female donor with papillary thyroid cancer or a benign thyroid nodule (not recorded which). Some clones in this sample may be carry-over from other donors' samples.

This clone has ten or more counts. V usage is TRBV6-1 and J usage is TRBJ2-2; D call uncertain. V was pared by 6 bases and J by 2 bases, with 4 bases between. Per the germline V gene, CDR1 is MNHNS and CDR2 is SASEGT. CDR3 length equals 12 residues. This chain's CDR3 is CASRLNTGELFF. Written as DNA, the CDR3 is TGTGCCAGCAGACTTAACACCGGGGAGCTGTTTTTT.

V gene TRBV5-1 combines with J gene TRBJ2-7; TRBD1 is a possible D gene (6 bases). Trimming shortened V by 3 bases and J by 6 bases, and 16 bases separated the two germline ends. The CDR3 length is 14 residues. Germline values: CDR1 SGHRS, CDR2 YFSETQ. CDR3 protein: CASSSYSGVGEQYF. CDR3 nucleotides: TGCGCCAGCAGCTCCTACTCAGGGGTAGGCGAGCAGTACTTC.

This clone came up many times. J is TRBJ1-3 and V is TRBV10-3; possible D gene TRBD1, 6 bases. Germline V gene sequence: CDR1 ENHRY, CDR2 SYGVKD. This CDR3 spans 15 amino acids. V was cut by 8 bases and J by 0 bases, with 14 bases left in between. The CDR3 DNA follows: TGTGCCATCGGGGGCAGGGATTACTCTGGAAACACCATATATTTT. Protein product: CAIGGRDYSGNTIYF.

Comments on this clone: One end of the junction fails to match germline, which may point to a read error. The chain recombines TRBV2 with TRBJ2-2, with D perhaps matching TRBD2 (5 bases). The germline V gene encodes CDR1 SNHLY and CDR2 FYNNEI. The CDR3 runs 13 residues. As DNA, the CDR3 is TGTGCAAGCAAGTCGGTAAACACCGGGGAGCTGGTTTTT. Amino acid sequence: CASKSVNTGELVF.

This clone was seen at least ten times. The chain joins TRBV7-6 to TRBJ2-7; TRBD2 agrees at 11 bases. The V and J ends lost 5 bases and 1 base, in that order; junction bases with no gene match: 10. The CDR3 has 17 amino acids. Germline lookup yields CDR1 SGHVS and CDR2 FNYEAQ. CDR3 sequence: CASSQRGTSGQSYEQYF. In DNA, the CDR3 is TGTGCCAGCAGCCAAAGGGGGACTAGCGGACAGTCCTACGAGCAGTACTTC.

This clone was recorded many times. This sample includes further DNA sequences coding for the same CDR3. The rearrangement uses TRBV4-2 and TRBJ2-3; weak D call: TRBD2 (5 bases). The CDR3 spans 16 residues. V gave up 0 bases and J gave up 4 bases, with 14 bases separating them. Germline V gene data show CDR1 as LGHNA and CDR2 as YNFKEQ. The CDR3 DNA follows: TGTGCCAGCAGCCAAGAGGCTAGCTCTGGTGCAGATACGCAGTATTTT. Its translation: CASSQEASSGADTQYF.

This clone was observed many times. This rearrangement joins TRBV20-1 to TRBJ2-5; 10 bases match TRBD2. There are 18 residues in the CDR3. Germline CDR1 is DFQATT and CDR2 is SNEGSKA (reference sequence). V dropped 0 bases and J dropped 1; count of bases not matched to a gene: 11. The CDR3 is CSARDGAPLAGTQETQYF. CDR3 coding DNA: TGCAGTGCTAGAGATGGGGCCCCACTAGCGGGAACCCAAGAGACCCAGTACTTC.

This clone was observed at least ten times. The chain uses TRBV6-1 and TRBJ2-6; D remains ambiguous. V was trimmed by 1 base and J by 0 bases, leaving 13 bases between them. The CDR3 contains 18 residues. Germline V gene sequence: CDR1 MNHNS, CDR2 SASEGT. In DNA form, the CDR3 reads TGTGCCAGCAGTGAAGACGGGCTTCCCCGCTCTGGGGCCAACGTCCTGACTTTC. Translated: CASSEDGLPRSGANVLTF.

The V gene is TRBV18, the J gene TRBJ1-2, with a weak D call TRBD1 (5 bases). This CDR3 is built from 14 residues. The germline V gene encodes CDR1 KGHSH and CDR2 LQKENI. V was clipped by 3 bases and J by 8 bases, with 16 bases between them. The CDR3 DNA sequence: TGTGCCAGCTCACCCACAGATGGGGGGGAGGGCTACACCTTC. This codes for CASSPTDGGEGYTF.

This clone appeared once. The junction differs from germline at one of its ends, possibly a read error. The rearrangement uses TRBV4-2 and TRBJ1-2; TRBD1 might be the D (6 bases). This CDR3 is 19 amino acids long. Germline CDR1 reads LGHNA; CDR2 reads YNFKEQ. Here the CDR3 DNA reads TGTGCCAGCAGACAAGTAGACATGGCAAGCAGGGGAGTAAATGGTGGCTACCCCTTC. This encodes CASRQVDMASRGVNGGYPF.

This clone showed up many times. CDR3 nucleotides: TGCGCCAGCAGTGAGTCGGGACTAGCGGGAGGGCCTTACGTTGGCGGGGAGCTGTTTTTT. It specifies CASSESGLAGGPYVGGELFF. The V and J genes are TRBV10-2 and TRBJ2-2; 16 bases agree with TRBD2. The CDR3 runs 20 residues. Losses at the gene ends were 0 bases for V and 7 bases for J; bases not matched to a gene: 11. Germline CDR1 WSHSY, CDR2 SAAADI.

In its sample, this clone ranks as medium-sized (0.01 to 0.1%). The chain employs TRBV6-5 and TRBJ2-1; D might be TRBD1 (6 bases). Trimming removed 2 bases at V and 2 bases at J, with 10 bases between. From germline, CDR1 is MNHEY and CDR2 SVGAGI. CDR3 length: 15 amino acids. The CDR3 protein is CASSYTGPTYNEQFF. The CDR3 nucleotides read TGTGCCAGCAGTTACACAGGGCCGACCTACAATGAGCAGTTCTTC.

This clone was seen many times. The rearrangement joins TRBV29-1 to TRBJ2-4, with D unclear. The V end lost 7 bases, the J end lost 4 bases, and 14 bases lay between the germline ends. Germline-derived CDR1 and CDR2 are SQVTM and ANQGSEA. The CDR3 is 13 residues long. CDR3 in DNA: TGCAGCGCTACGGACGGATTAAAAAACATTCAGTACTTC. It codes for CSATDGLKNIQYF.

V is TRBV6-1 and J is TRBJ1-1, with a possible D match to TRBD1 (6 bases). V was trimmed by 6 bases and J by 4 bases, leaving 18 bases between them. The CDR3 sequence is 15 residues long. The germline V gene encodes CDR1 MNHNS and CDR2 SASEGT. For the CDR3, the DNA is TGTGCCAGCAGATCCCCCCGTAGGGGGGGCACTGAAGCTTTCTTT. It encodes CASRSPRRGGTEAFF.

This clone was counted at least ten times. V gene TRBV7-8 combines with J gene TRBJ2-4; D might be TRBD1 (5 bases). Germline loops: CDR1 SGHVS, CDR2 FQNEAQ. The V gene lost 5 bases and the J gene lost 0 bases, with 8 bases spanning the gap. The CDR3 runs to 14 residues. For the CDR3, the DNA is TGTGCCAGCAGCACGACAGTAGCCAAAAACATTCAGTACTTC. Encoded protein: CASSTTVAKNIQYF.

This clone was detected ten times or more. V gene TRBV2 combines with J gene TRBJ1-6, with D uncertain. This CDR3 spans 13 amino acids. CDR1 SNHLY and CDR2 FYNNEI come from the germline V gene. V gave up 8 bases and J gave up 1 base, with 6 bases separating them. Here the CDR3 DNA reads TGTGCCAGCCACGAGTCCTATAATTCACCCCTCCACTTT. It specifies CASHESYNSPLHF.

On this clone: The conserved phenylalanine or tryptophan normally closing the CDR3 is absent here, so this likely arose from a read error. The chain has TRBV6-1 and TRBJ1-2; D is unresolved. CDR3 size: 13 residues. Germline V gene sequence: CDR1 MNHNS, CDR2 SASEGT. V was clipped by 6 bases and J by 4 bases, with 12 bases between them. The CDR3 region is CASSRDGSYGYTS. CDR3 sequence (DNA): TGTGCCAGCAGCAGAGATGGCAGCTATGGCTACACCTCC.

In this sample, this clone turned up many times. V usage is TRBV7-9 and J usage is TRBJ2-7, with TRBD1 as a possible D gene (5 bases). The length of the CDR3 is 12 residues. V lost 4 bases to trimming and J lost 5 bases, with 9 bases between them. Germline CDR1 SEHNR, CDR2 FQNEAQ (reference sequence). The CDR3 here is CASSSLGDEQYF. CDR3 coding DNA: TGTGCCAGCAGCTCCCTAGGGGACGAGCAGTACTTC.

This clone rates as medium-sized (0.01 to 0.1%). This rearrangement joins TRBV15 to TRBJ2-7; D is tentatively TRBD1 or TRBD2 (5 bases each). Deletions cut 5 bases from V and 5 bases from J, with 22 bases between. Germline V gives CDR1 LNHNV, CDR2 YYDKDF (reference sequence). The CDR3 extends over 16 amino acids. As DNA, the CDR3 is TGTGCCACCAGCGAAACCGGGACGCTGAGCGGCAACGAGCAGTACTTC. It specifies CATSETGTLSGNEQYF. The full variable domain, completed using reference TRBV15 and TRBJ2-7, is DAMVIQNPRYQVTQFGKPVTLSCSQTLNHNVMYWYQQKSSQAPKLLFHYYDKDFNNEADTPDNFQSRRPNTSFCFLDIRSPGLGDTAMYLCATSETGTLSGNEQYFGPGTRLTVT.

This clone was observed a handful of times. The V gene is TRBV20-1, the J gene TRBJ2-7; D perhaps matches TRBD2 (7 bases). Looked up from germline, CDR1 is DFQATT and CDR2 is SNEGSKA (reference sequence). Trimming took 1 base from V and 4 from J, leaving 14 bases between them. The CDR3 contains 14 residues. The CDR3 loop is CSARGGRGGYEQYF. In DNA form, the CDR3 reads TGCAGTGCTAGAGGGGGCAGGGGAGGGTACGAGCAGTACTTC.

Of note for this clone: At one end the junction does not follow the germline gene, possibly because of a read error. The rearrangement uses TRBV25-1 and TRBJ2-2; tentative D call: TRBD2 (6 bases). This CDR3 contains 17 residues. Germline lookup yields CDR1 MGHDK and CDR2 SYGVNS. CDR3: CASSELFPAEGTGERFF. CDR3 coding DNA: TGTGCCAGCAGTGAATTGTTCCCTGCGGAGGGGACCGGGGAGCGGTTTTTT. Using reference TRBV25-1 and TRBJ2-2 for the parts outside the CDR3, the full variable domain is EADIYQTPRYLVIGTGKKITLECSQTMGHDKMYWYQQDPGMELHLIHYSYGVNSTEKGDLSSESTVSRIRTEHFPLTLESARPSHTSQYLCASSELFPAEGTGERFFGEGSRLTVL.

About this clone itself: At one boundary the junction diverges from the germline segment, which might be a read error. The chain is built from TRBV6-1 and TRBJ1-6; D not resolved. The CDR3 consists of 14 residues. Germline-derived CDR1 and CDR2 are MNHNS and SASEGT. The CDR3 region is CASSGDGMDSPIDF. CDR3 DNA sequence: TGTGCCAGCAGTGGCGATGGGATGGATTCACCCATCGACTTT.

This clone was detected many times. One base away lies a much larger clone, so this may be a sequencing read error. The chain uses TRBV7-9 and TRBJ2-7, with D uncertain. The germline V and J ends were trimmed by 5 bases and 1 base, with 12 bases remaining between them. This CDR3 has 14 residues. CDR1 is SEHNR, CDR2 FQNEAQ, per germline (reference sequence). CDR3 nucleotide sequence: TGTGCCAGCAGCCCCCAGGCAACGTCCTACGAGCAGTACTTC. It encodes CASSPQATSYEQYF.

This clone was seen repeatedly, ten times or more. This chain uses TRBV11-1 with TRBJ2-7, with 8 bases that match TRBD2. In germline, CDR1 is SGHAT, CDR2 FQDESV (reference sequence). Losses at the gene ends were 1 base for V and 4 bases for J; bases not matched to a gene: 3. The CDR3 spans 14 residues. CDR3 region: CASSLGAGAYEQYF. The CDR3 region has the DNA TGTGCCAGCAGCTTAGGAGCGGGAGCGTACGAGCAGTACTTC.

In this sample, this clone turned up many times. This rearrangement joins TRBV12-3 or TRBV12-4 to TRBJ2-5, with TRBD1 matching over 7 bases. V shed 3 bases and J 0 bases; nucleotides not matched to a gene: 10. The CDR3 spans 17 residues. The CDR3 spells CASSLRGPWTYQETQYF. The DNA of the CDR3 is TGTGCCAGCAGTTTGAGGGGGCCGTGGACGTACCAAGAGACCCAGTACTTC.

This clone was found a few times. CDR3 loop: CASLGILSYEQYF. CDR3 bases: TGTGCCAGCCTAGGGATCCTGAGCTACGAGCAGTACTTC. The chain recombines TRBV2 with TRBJ2-7; D remains ambiguous. The CDR3 has 13 residues. Germline CDR1 and CDR2: SNHLY and FYNNEI. The ends were cut back, 8 bases at V and 3 bases at J, with 14 bases in the middle.